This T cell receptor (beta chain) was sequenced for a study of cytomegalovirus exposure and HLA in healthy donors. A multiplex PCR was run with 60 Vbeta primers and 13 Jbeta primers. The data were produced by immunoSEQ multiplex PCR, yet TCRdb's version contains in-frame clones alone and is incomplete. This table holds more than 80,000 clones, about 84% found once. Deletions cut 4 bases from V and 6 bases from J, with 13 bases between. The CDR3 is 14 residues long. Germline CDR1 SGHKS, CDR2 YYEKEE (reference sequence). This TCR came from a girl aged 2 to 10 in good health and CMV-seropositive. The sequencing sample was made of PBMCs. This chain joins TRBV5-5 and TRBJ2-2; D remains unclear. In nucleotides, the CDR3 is TGTGCCAGCAGCCCCTTACTCTCCCCCGGGGAGCTGTTTTTT. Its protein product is CASSPLLSPGELFF.